This TCR beta chain was found in a study of radiation and T cells in renal cell carcinoma. Study-level points and caveats: In blood, top tumor clones expanded by 2 weeks, shrinking by 4. Baseline intratumoral clonotype presence is unknown without pretreatment biopsies.

Time point indicated: baseline pretreatment blood. Treatment indicated: 15 Gy SBRT to primary tumor, nephrectomy 4 weeks later. Serial blood draws occurred at baseline and 2 and 4 weeks post-SBRT. The patient's renal cell carcinoma had clear cell pathology. Regarding this clone: What it binds is not known.

The CDR3 has 15 residues. CDR1 ENHRY and CDR2 SYGVKD come from the germline V gene. Germline trimming cut 6 bases from V and 0 bases from J; bases unmatched to any gene: 3. TCRdb keeps only in-frame clones here, not all; method: immunoSEQ multiplex PCR. This table holds 90,000 to 100,000 clones, roughly 90% found once. The TCR sequence derives from a man in his fifties or sixties with renal cell carcinoma. This chain joins TRBV10-3 and TRBJ2-7; the match to TRBD2 covers 12 bases. This material consisted of blood, taken from a patient whose treatment included radiotherapy and nephrectomy. The CDR3, as DNA: TGTGCCATCAGCTTGGGACTAGCGGGCTCCTACGAGCAGTACTTC. Translation: CAISLGLAGSYEQYF.